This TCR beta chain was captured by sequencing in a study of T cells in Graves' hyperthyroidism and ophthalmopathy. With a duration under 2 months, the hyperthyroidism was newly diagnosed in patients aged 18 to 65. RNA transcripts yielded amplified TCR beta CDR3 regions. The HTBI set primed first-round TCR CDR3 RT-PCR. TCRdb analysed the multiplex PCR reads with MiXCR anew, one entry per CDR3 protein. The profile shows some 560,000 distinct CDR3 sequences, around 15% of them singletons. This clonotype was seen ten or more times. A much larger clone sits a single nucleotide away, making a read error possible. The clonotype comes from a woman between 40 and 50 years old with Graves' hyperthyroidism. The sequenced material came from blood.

Here the CDR3 reads CASSLGLKETQYF. CDR3 bases: TGTGCCAGCAGCTTAGGACTGAAAGAGACCCAGTACTTC. V and J are TRBV11-2 and TRBJ2-5; no definite D call. This CDR3 contains 13 residues. Between the trimmed V and J ends, which lost 1 base and 3 bases, there was a span of 6 bases. The germline V gene encodes CDR1 SGHAT and CDR2 FQNNGV.